This TCR beta chain was captured by sequencing in a study of shared clonotypes between healthy human individuals. Over several immunoSEQ plates, each subset's genomic DNA was distributed in even portions. Here immunoSEQ multiplex PCR was the method, and the copy in TCRdb shows in-frame clones only, minus some. The sample includes 1.5 million to 1.9 million clones, 95% to 99% seen only once; the top ten take approximately 0.44%. Germline V gives CDR1 SGHTA, CDR2 FQGNSA. This CDR3 contains 17 residues. Trimming took off 4 bases at V and 2 bases at J, with 20 bases between the two ends. The sequenced material came from naive CD4+ T cells sorted from blood. The subset was: CD45RA+ positively selected. The chain links TRBV7-2 to TRBJ2-5; D is unclear. The source of this sequence is a man aged 25-40 years in good health. The CDR3 nucleotides are TGTGCCAGCAGCTCTCAACCGTTGGGCGCAAGACAAGAGACCCAGTACTTC. Amino acids: CASSSQPLGARQETQYF.